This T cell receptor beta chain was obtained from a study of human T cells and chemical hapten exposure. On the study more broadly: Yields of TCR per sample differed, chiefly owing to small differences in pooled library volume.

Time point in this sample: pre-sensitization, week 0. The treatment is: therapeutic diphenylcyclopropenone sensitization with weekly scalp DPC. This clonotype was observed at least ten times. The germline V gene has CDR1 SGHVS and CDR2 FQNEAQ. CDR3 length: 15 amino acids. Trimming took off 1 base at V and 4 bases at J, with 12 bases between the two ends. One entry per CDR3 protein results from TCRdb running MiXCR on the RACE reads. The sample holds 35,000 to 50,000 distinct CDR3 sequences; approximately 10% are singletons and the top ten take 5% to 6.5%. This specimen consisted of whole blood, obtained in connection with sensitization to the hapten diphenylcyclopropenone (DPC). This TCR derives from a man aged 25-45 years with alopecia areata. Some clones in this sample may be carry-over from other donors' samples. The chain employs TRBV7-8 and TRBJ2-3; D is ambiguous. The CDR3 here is CASSLDLVSSDTQYF. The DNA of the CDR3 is TGTGCCAGCAGCTTAGATTTGGTTAGCTCAGATACGCAGTATTTT.